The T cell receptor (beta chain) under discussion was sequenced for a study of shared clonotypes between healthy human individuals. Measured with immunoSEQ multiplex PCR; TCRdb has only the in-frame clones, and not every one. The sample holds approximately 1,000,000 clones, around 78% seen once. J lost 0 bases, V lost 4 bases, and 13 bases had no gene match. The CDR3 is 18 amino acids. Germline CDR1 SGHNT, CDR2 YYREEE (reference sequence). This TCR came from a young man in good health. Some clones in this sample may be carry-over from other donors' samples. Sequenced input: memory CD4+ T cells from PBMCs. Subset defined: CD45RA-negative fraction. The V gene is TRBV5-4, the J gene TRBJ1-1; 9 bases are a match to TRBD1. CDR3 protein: CASSPEAGTGLMNTEAFF. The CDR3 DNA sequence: TGTGCCAGCAGCCCGGAAGCTGGGACAGGGCTCATGAACACTGAAGCTTTCTTT.